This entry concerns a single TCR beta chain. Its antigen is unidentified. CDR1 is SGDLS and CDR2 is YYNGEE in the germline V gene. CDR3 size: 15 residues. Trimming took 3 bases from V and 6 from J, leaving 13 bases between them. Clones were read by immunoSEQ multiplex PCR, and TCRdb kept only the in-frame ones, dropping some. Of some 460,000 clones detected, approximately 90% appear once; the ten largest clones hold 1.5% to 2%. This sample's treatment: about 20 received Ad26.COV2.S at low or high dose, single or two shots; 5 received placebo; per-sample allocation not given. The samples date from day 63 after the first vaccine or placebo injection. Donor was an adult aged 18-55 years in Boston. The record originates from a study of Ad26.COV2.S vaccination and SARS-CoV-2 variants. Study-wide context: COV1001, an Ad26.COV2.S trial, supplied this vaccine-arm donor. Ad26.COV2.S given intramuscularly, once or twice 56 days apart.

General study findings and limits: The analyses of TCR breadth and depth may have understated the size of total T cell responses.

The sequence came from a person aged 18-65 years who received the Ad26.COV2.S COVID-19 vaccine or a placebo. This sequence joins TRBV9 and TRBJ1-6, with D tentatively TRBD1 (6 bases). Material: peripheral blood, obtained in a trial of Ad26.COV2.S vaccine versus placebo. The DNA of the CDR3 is TGTGCCAGCAGCGCCGCCGGGACACGTAATTCACCCCTCCACTTT. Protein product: CASSAAGTRNSPLHF.